Shown below are 25 T cell receptor beta chains from a single sample sequenced in a study of siplizumab effects on memory and regulatory T cells. Repertoires were generated with immunoSEQ multiplex PCR, while TCRdb's copy carries only in-frame clones and drops some. The sample holds some 40,000 clones, 80% to 90% seen once. Material for sequencing was naive CD4+ T cells sorted from blood. The receptors here all came from a human donor in good health.

In this sample, this clone turned up a few times. V gene TRBV7-2 combines with J gene TRBJ2-7, with TRBD2 matching 9 bases. V was pared by 4 bases and J by 4 bases, with 2 bases of the junction left unmatched. Germline values: CDR1 SGHTA, CDR2 FQGNSA. There are 13 residues in the CDR3. The CDR3: CASSSSGVYEQYF. The CDR3 DNA follows: TGTGCCAGCAGCTCTAGCGGGGTTTACGAGCAGTACTTC.

This rearrangement joins TRBV7-9 to TRBJ2-3; D unclear. Between the trimmed V and J ends, which lost 5 bases and 2 bases, there was a span of 5 bases. The CDR3 contains 12 residues. Germline V gene lookup returns CDR1 SEHNR and CDR2 FQNEAQ (reference sequence). The CDR3: CASSPNTDTQYF. The CDR3 DNA reads TGTGCCAGCAGCCCTAACACAGATACGCAGTATTTT.

The J gene is TRBJ2-5, the V gene TRBV5-6, with TRBD2 matching over 7 bases. Losses at the gene ends were 4 bases for V and 5 bases for J; bases not matched to a gene: 11. The CDR3 has 15 residues. Germline CDR1 reads SGHDT; CDR2 reads YYEEEE. The CDR3 here is CASSGRGGRSETQYF. The CDR3 bases are TGTGCCAGCAGCGGGAGGGGTGGTCGGAGCGAGACCCAGTACTTC. Full variable domain (outside the CDR3, taken from reference TRBV5-6 and TRBJ2-5): DAGVTQSPTHLIKTRGQQVTLRCSPKSGHDTVSWYQQALGQGPQFIFQYYEEEERQRGNFPDRFSGHQFPNYSSELNVNALLLGDSALYLCASSGRGGRSETQYFGPGTRLLVL.

The rearrangement uses TRBV18 and TRBJ1-1, with 7 bases fitting TRBD1. This CDR3 spans 15 amino acids. Unmatched junction bases numbered 2, after V lost 0 bases and J lost 1 base. Germline CDR1 and CDR2: KGHSH and LQKENI. CDR3 in DNA: TGTGCCAGCTCACCACCAGCAGGGGGGAACACTGAAGCTTTCTTT. The encoded protein is CASSPPAGGNTEAFF.

The chain couples TRBV7-9 to TRBJ1-1; unclear D gene. CDR3 length: 13 residues. The germline gives CDR1 SEHNR, CDR2 FQNEAQ (reference sequence). The V end lost 3 bases, the J end lost 1 base, and 6 bases lay between the germline ends. CDR3 nucleotides: TGTGCCAGCAGCTTTACGGGGAACACTGAAGCTTTCTTT. Its protein product is CASSFTGNTEAFF. The complete variable domain, with remaining parts taken from reference TRBV7-9 and TRBJ1-1, reads DTGVSQNPRHKITKRGQNVTFRCDPISEHNRLYWYRQTLGQGPEFLTYFQNEAQLEKSRLLSDRFSAERPKGSFSTLEIQRTEQGDSAMYLCASSFTGNTEAFFGQGTRLTVV.

The chain employs TRBV5-1 and TRBJ2-1; either TRBD1 or TRBD2 may fit D (5 bases each). The ends were cut back, 4 bases at V and 5 bases at J, with 16 bases in the middle. CDR3 length equals 15 residues. Germline CDR1 and CDR2: SGHRS and YFSETQ. The CDR3 DNA is TGCGCCAGCAGCCCGCTAGCAGGGCTAGACAATGAGCAGTTCTTC. Translated: CASSPLAGLDNEQFF.

This rearrangement joins TRBV7-8 to TRBJ2-1; unclear D gene. V lost 11 bases to trimming and J lost 0 bases, with 17 bases between them. CDR1 SGHVS and CDR2 FQNEAQ come from the germline V gene. The CDR3 extends over 15 amino acids. The CDR3 loop reads CAAGVSKGSYNEQFF. CDR3 DNA sequence: TGTGCCGCTGGGGTTTCCAAAGGCTCCTACAATGAGCAGTTCTTC.

The chain has TRBV7-8 and TRBJ1-2, with D possibly matching TRBD1 (5 bases). Trimming took 5 bases from V and 8 from J, leaving 15 bases between them. The CDR3 spans 13 residues. The germline CDR1 and CDR2 sequences are SGHVS and FQNEAQ. CDR3 bases: TGTGCCAGCAGCGTCGGGACCGCGAGCGGCTACACCTTC. It specifies CASSVGTASGYTF.

The V gene is TRBV7-9, the J gene TRBJ2-7, with 7 bases that match TRBD1. Per the germline V gene, CDR1 is SEHNR and CDR2 is FQNEAQ (reference sequence). This CDR3 comprises 12 residues. V shed 5 bases and J 13 bases; nucleotides not matched to a gene: 11. CDR3 in amino acids: CASSLGQERQYF. The CDR3, as DNA: TGTGCCAGCAGCCTCGGACAGGAACGGCAATACTTC.

As DNA, the CDR3 is TGTGCCAGTAGTATAGACGCCGCGGCTAGCAGCTCCTACGAGCAGTACTTC. Residues: CASSIDAAASSSYEQYF. The J gene is TRBJ2-7, the V gene TRBV19; D may be TRBD2 (5 bases). This CDR3 is 17 amino acids long. Trimming removed 0 bases at V and 0 bases at J, with 15 bases between. The germline V gene encodes CDR1 LNHDA and CDR2 SQIVND (reference sequence).

This clone was observed once. This chain joins TRBV5-1 and TRBJ2-2; D is tentatively TRBD1 or TRBD2 (5 bases each). The CDR3 loop spans 16 amino acids. V gave up 4 bases and J gave up 4 bases, with 17 bases separating them. Germline CDR1 is SGHRS and CDR2 is YFSETQ. CDR3 DNA sequence: TGCGCCAGCAGCCGGGGAGATCGGGGCGTCACCGGGGAGCTGTTTTTT. It translates to CASSRGDRGVTGELFF.

This rearrangement joins TRBV7-9 to TRBJ2-2; D ambiguous. Trimming took 3 bases from V and 6 from J, leaving 11 bases between them. CDR1 SEHNR and CDR2 FQNEAQ come from the germline V gene (reference sequence). The CDR3 length is 14 residues. The CDR3 protein is CASSFRLTAGELFF. CDR3 DNA: TGTGCCAGCAGCTTCCGGTTAACGGCCGGGGAGCTGTTTTTT.

This chain links TRBV6-4 with TRBJ1-3; the match to TRBD1 covers 9 bases. V dropped 6 bases and J dropped 0; count of bases not matched to a gene: 6. CDR1 and CDR2 from the germline V gene are MRHNA and SNTAGT. The CDR3 sequence is 16 residues long. The CDR3 bases are TGTGCCAGCAGATACCGGGACAGGGACTCTGGAAACACCATATATTTT. Translation: CASRYRDRDSGNTIYF.

This chain links TRBV29-1 with TRBJ2-3; 9 bases line up with TRBD1. Germline V gene sequence: CDR1 SQVTM, CDR2 ANQGSEA. V lost 8 bases and J lost 6; bases outside the gene matches: 9. This CDR3 spans 13 amino acids. The CDR3 nucleotides are TGCAGCTTGGTGCGACAGGGGGTGGATACGCAGTATTTT. Translated, it gives CSLVRQGVDTQYF.

The rearrangement uses TRBV6-5 and TRBJ2-7; tentatively, D is TRBD1 (5 bases). V was cut by 6 bases and J by 2 bases, with 14 bases left in between. This CDR3 has 14 residues. CDR1 and CDR2 from the germline V gene are MNHEY and SVGAGI. The CDR3 protein is CASRPGQGTYEQYF. CDR3 sequence (DNA): TGTGCCAGCAGGCCCGGCCAGGGTACCTACGAGCAGTACTTC.

This clone was recorded only once. The chain combines TRBV21-1 with TRBJ2-2; TRBD2 is the table's D call, not checked against the DNA. TRBV21-1 is a pseudogene. This CDR3 comprises 16 residues. In DNA form, the CDR3 reads TGTGCCAGCGGGAAGGTAGCGGGGGGGCCGAGCGGGGAGCTGTTTTTT. Translated: CASGKVAGGPSGELFF.

V and J are TRBV6-5 and TRBJ1-5; no firm D call. Trimming took 3 bases from V and 5 from J, leaving 11 bases between them. This CDR3 contains 14 residues. Germline CDR1 and CDR2: MNHEY and SVGAGI. The CDR3 here is CASSYASADQPQHF. In nucleotides, the CDR3 is TGTGCCAGCAGTTATGCCAGTGCCGATCAGCCCCAGCATTTT.

The rearrangement uses TRBV5-1 and TRBJ1-1; unclear D gene. Trimming took 3 bases from V and 6 from J, leaving 12 bases between them. CDR3 length equals 13 residues. Germline V gene lookup returns CDR1 SGHRS and CDR2 YFSETQ. The CDR3 region has the DNA TGCGCCAGCAGCTCGACCATTTCGGCTGAAGCTTTCTTT. This gives the protein CASSSTISAEAFF.

The J gene is TRBJ2-7, the V gene TRBV7-2; a weak D match, TRBD2 (6 bases). The CDR3 is 14 residues long. Trimming took 5 bases from V and 11 from J, leaving 22 bases between them. Germline V CDR1 and CDR2: SGHTA, FQGNSA. The CDR3 spells CASSPGRARLWEYF. As DNA, the CDR3 is TGTGCCAGCAGCCCCGGGAGAGCACGCCTCTGGGAGTACTTC.

V is TRBV5-1 and J is TRBJ2-5, with D tentatively TRBD2 (5 bases). The germline V gene encodes CDR1 SGHRS and CDR2 YFSETQ. CDR3 length equals 14 residues. The germline V and J ends were trimmed by 0 bases and 5 bases, with 11 bases remaining between them. The CDR3 reads CASSLGGGEETQYF. The CDR3, as DNA: TGCGCCAGCAGCTTGGGCGGAGGAGAGGAGACCCAGTACTTC.

This clone has a single count. The chain has TRBV19 and TRBJ1-3; D is perhaps TRBD1 (5 bases). Trimming cost V 1 base and J 3 bases, with 10 bases left between them. The CDR3 runs 15 residues. Germline CDR1 and CDR2: LNHDA and SQIVND (reference sequence). CDR3 amino acids: CASSIGGSGGNTIYF. CDR3 bases: TGTGCCAGTAGTATAGGGGGGAGCGGTGGAAACACCATATATTTT.

This chain connects TRBV7-9 to TRBJ2-3; 8 bases match TRBD1. CDR3 length: 16 residues. CDR1 SEHNR and CDR2 FQNEAQ come from the germline V gene (reference sequence). V gave up 1 base and J gave up 3 bases; unmatched junction bases: 6. The CDR3 protein is CASSLGQGIRTDTQYF. For the CDR3, the DNA is TGTGCCAGCAGCTTAGGACAGGGGATTCGAACAGATACGCAGTATTTT.

This sequence joins TRBV7-6 and TRBJ2-7; TRBD2 is a possible D gene (5 bases). The CDR3 extends over 15 amino acids. Between the trimmed V and J ends, which lost 0 bases and 3 bases, there was a span of 12 bases. Germline assignment: CDR1 SGHVS and CDR2 FNYEAQ. CDR3 protein: CASSLATGSLYEQYF. CDR3 coding DNA: TGTGCCAGCAGCTTAGCGACGGGATCGCTCTACGAGCAGTACTTC.

This rearrangement joins TRBV9 to TRBJ2-3; unclear D gene. Deletions cut 0 bases from V and 6 bases from J, with 17 bases between. The CDR3 contains 16 residues. Germline V CDR1 and CDR2: SGDLS, YYNGEE. The CDR3 region is CASSVARLRVPDTQYF. The CDR3 DNA sequence: TGTGCCAGCAGCGTAGCTCGACTTAGAGTCCCGGATACGCAGTATTTT. Based on the CDR3 plus reference TRBV9 and TRBJ2-3, the full variable domain is DSGVTQTPKHLITATGQRVTLRCSPRSGDLSVYWYQQSLDQGLQFLIQYYNGEERAKGNILERFSAQQFPDLHSELNLSSLELGDSALYFCASSVARLRVPDTQYFGPGTRLTVL.

The CDR3 loop reads CASSPPWGRRTYGYTF. CDR3 sequence (DNA): TGTGCCAGCAGCCCCCCCTGGGGGAGGAGGACCTATGGCTACACCTTC. The chain couples TRBV7-9 to TRBJ1-2, with D perhaps TRBD1 (5 bases). CDR1 is SEHNR, CDR2 FQNEAQ, per germline (reference sequence). The CDR3 loop spans 16 amino acids. Trimming removed 5 bases from V and 4 bases from J, with 20 bases in between.